Shown below are 16 T cell receptor beta chains from a single sample sequenced in a study of shared clonotypes between healthy human individuals. Data came from immunoSEQ multiplex PCR; TCRdb stores just in-frame clones and leaves some out. The sample contains hundreds of thousands of clones, 72% of which appear only once. The source material was memory CD4+ T cells sorted from blood. Documented subset: CD45RA-negative fraction. The receptors here all came from a woman aged 30 to 39 in good health.

The chain has TRBV5-1 and TRBJ2-3; 14 positions agree with TRBD2. V was pared by 2 bases and J by 5 bases, with 7 bases of the junction left unmatched. Per germline, CDR1 SGHRS and CDR2 YFSETQ. CDR3 size: 17 residues. CDR3 sequence (DNA): TGCGCCAGCAGCTTCGGACTAGCGGGAGGAAGTTTAGATACGCAGTATTTT. Translating gives CASSFGLAGGSLDTQYF.

The genes are TRBV7-9 and TRBJ1-2, with TRBD1 as a possible D gene (6 bases). Germline V gene data show CDR1 as SEHNR and CDR2 as FQNEAQ (reference sequence). Trimming cost V 1 base and J 6 bases, with 9 bases left between them. The CDR3 loop spans 13 amino acids. The CDR3 sequence: CASSLEAGDGYTF. The CDR3 coding sequence is TGTGCCAGCAGCTTAGAGGCAGGGGATGGCTACACCTTC.

V and J are TRBV2 and TRBJ1-4; tentatively, D is TRBD1 (5 bases). This CDR3 spans 15 amino acids. The V gene's germline CDR1 is SNHLY and CDR2 FYNNEI. V dropped 3 bases and J dropped 8 bases, with 16 bases sitting between them. CDR3 bases: TGTGCCAGCAGTGATTCCAGGGATTTTTGGGAAAAACTGTTTTTT. Amino acids: CASSDSRDFWEKLFF.

J is TRBJ2-3 and V is TRBV28; D is ambiguous. The CDR3 has 13 residues. Trimming left V 2 bases short and J 2 bases short, with 5 bases between. Germline V lookup: CDR1 MDHEN, CDR2 SYDVKM. The CDR3 DNA follows: TGTGCCAGCAGTTTAGGCAACACAGATACGCAGTATTTT. Protein product: CASSLGNTDTQYF. The complete variable domain, with remaining parts taken from reference TRBV28 and TRBJ2-3, reads DVKVTQSSRYLVKRTGEKVFLECVQDMDHENMFWYRQDPGLGLRLIYFSYDVKMKEKGDIPEGYSVSREKKERFSLILESASTNQTSMYLCASSLGNTDTQYFGPGTRLTVL.

The V call is TRBV13, the J call TRBJ2-7; 9 nucleotides agree with TRBD2. Germline V gene lookup returns CDR1 PRHDT and CDR2 FYEKMQ (reference sequence). There are 14 residues in the CDR3. V was pared by 6 bases and J by 3 bases, with 6 bases of the junction left unmatched. The CDR3 region has the DNA TGTGCCAGCAGTTCTAGACTAGCGGACTACGAGCAGTACTTC. It is translated as CASSSRLADYEQYF.

The V gene is TRBV25-1, the J gene TRBJ1-2; D not resolved. V shed 3 bases and J shed 5 bases, with 7 bases lying between them. Per the germline V gene, CDR1 is MGHDK and CDR2 is SYGVNS. The CDR3 is made up of 12 amino acids. CDR3 sequence (DNA): TGTGCCAGCAGTGATGGCGATTATGGCTACACCTTC. It yields the protein CASSDGDYGYTF.

The chain employs TRBV5-1 and TRBJ2-7, with TRBD1 identical over 7 bases. Germline CDR1 SGHRS, CDR2 YFSETQ. The CDR3 has 14 residues. With 4 bases clipped from V and 1 base from J, the junction kept 5 bases outside the gene matches. This chain's CDR3 is CASSRDSSSYEQYF. For the CDR3, the DNA is TGCGCCAGCAGCCGGGACAGCTCATCCTACGAGCAGTACTTC.

This clone was seen more than once but under ten times. This chain connects TRBV11-2 to TRBJ1-3; no clear D gene. CDR3 length: 15 residues. CDR1 is SGHAT, CDR2 FQNNGV, per germline. V dropped 6 bases and J dropped 0 bases, with 12 bases sitting between them. CDR3 residues: CASSSPRDSGNTIYF. CDR3 sequence (DNA): TGTGCCAGCAGTTCTCCACGGGACTCTGGAAACACCATATATTTT.

The chain recombines TRBV2 with TRBJ2-7, with D tentatively TRBD1 or TRBD2 (6 bases each). Between the trimmed V and J ends, which lost 10 bases and 5 bases, there was a span of 27 bases. CDR1 SNHLY and CDR2 FYNNEI come from the germline V gene. The CDR3 sequence is 16 residues long. CDR3 region: CATSPLRGAGGNEQYF. The CDR3, as DNA: TGTGCCACTAGCCCCCTAAGGGGGGCTGGCGGTAACGAGCAGTACTTC. Full variable domain (rest looked up from reference TRBV2 and TRBJ2-7): EPEVTQTPSHQVTQMGQEVILRCVPISNHLYFYWYRQILGQKVEFLVSFYNNEISEKSEIFDDQFSVERPDGSNFTLKIRSTKLEDSAMYFCATSPLRGAGGNEQYFGPGTRLTVT.

This clone has more than one count but fewer than ten. V gene TRBV6-1 combines with J gene TRBJ2-7; a possible D gene is TRBD1 (6 bases). V was shortened by 4 bases and J by 3 bases, with 10 bases between the two germline ends. Germline CDR1 and CDR2: MNHNS and SASEGT. The CDR3 has 13 amino acids. The CDR3: CASSGLGGYEQYF. The DNA for the CDR3 is TGTGCCAGCAGTGGTTTAGGGGGCTACGAGCAGTACTTC.

The genes are TRBV19 and TRBJ2-5; D perhaps matches TRBD2 (6 bases). The CDR3 consists of 13 residues. CDR1 and CDR2 (germline): LNHDA, SQIVND (reference sequence). Trimming cost V 5 bases and J 13 bases, with 20 bases left between them. CDR3 in amino acids: CASSLPGLPVVYF. CDR3 DNA sequence: TGTGCCAGTAGTCTCCCCGGACTACCAGTTGTGTACTTC.

This clone occurred many times. The chain carries TRBV28 and TRBJ2-7; 8 nucleotides agree with TRBD1. CDR3 length: 15 amino acids. The junction had 12 bases not matched to a gene; V was cut back by 5 bases and J by 6 bases. The V gene's germline CDR1 is MDHEN and CDR2 SYDVKM. For the CDR3, the DNA is TGTGCCAGCAGTCTTCATCCAGGGGGCTCTTTCGAGCAGTACTTC. As protein: CASSLHPGGSFEQYF.

The chain recombines TRBV5-8 with TRBJ1-2, with 9 bases that match TRBD1. V was pared by 4 bases and J by 4 bases, with 5 bases of the junction left unmatched. Germline V gene sequence: CDR1 SGHTS, CDR2 YDEGEE. This CDR3 spans 14 amino acids. The CDR3, as DNA: TGTGCCAGCAGCCGGACAGGGGCTATCTATGGCTACACCTTC. Translated: CASSRTGAIYGYTF.

Turning to this clone: Other DNA sequences in the sample encode the same CDR3. The chain joins TRBV11-3 to TRBJ1-2, with D perhaps TRBD1 (5 bases). Trimming pared 2 bases from V and 4 bases from J, leaving 5 bases between. The CDR3 is 12 residues long. Germline loops: CDR1 SGHNT, CDR2 YENEEA. Here the CDR3 reads CASSLRGYGYTF. In DNA, the CDR3 is TGTGCCAGCAGCTTAAGGGGCTATGGCTACACCTTC.

The chain links TRBV5-1 to TRBJ2-1; 7 bases agree with TRBD2. Germline assignment: CDR1 SGHRS and CDR2 YFSETQ. V lost 5 bases, J lost 2 bases, and 4 bases stayed unmatched. CDR3 length equals 14 residues. CDR3 bases: TGCGCCAGCAGGGGAGGGAGGGCCTACAATGAGCAGTTCTTC. Protein product: CASRGGRAYNEQFF.

This clone has more than one count but fewer than ten. The CDR3 coding sequence is TGTGCCAGCGCTGAGGGTCGTCCCCTCGGCGGTGAAGAGACCCAGTACTTC. Protein sequence: CASAEGRPLGGEETQYF. J is TRBJ2-5 and V is TRBV2, with D possibly TRBD2 on 5 matching bases. Between the trimmed V and J ends, which lost 8 bases and 3 bases, there was a span of 25 bases. CDR1 SNHLY and CDR2 FYNNEI come from the germline V gene. This CDR3 spans 17 amino acids. Full variable domain (missing parts from reference TRBV2 and TRBJ2-5): EPEVTQTPSHQVTQMGQEVILRCVPISNHLYFYWYRQILGQKVEFLVSFYNNEISEKSEIFDDQFSVERPDGSNFTLKIRSTKLEDSAMYFCASAEGRPLGGEETQYFGPGTRLLVL.